This T cell receptor beta chain stems from a study of long-term antiretroviral therapy in people with HIV. Study outcomes and limitations: Spans of CDR3 length were tighter for HIV repertoires than for controls. It was not possible to obtain data on ART adherence, viral resistance or therapy changes.

Running of the v3.0 immunoSEQ assay took place at survey level. The protocol was immunoSEQ multiplex PCR, while the TCRdb copy is restricted to in-frame clones and leaves out a portion. Of roughly 40,000 clones in the sample, 70% to 90% were seen once. In the case of this clone: Antigen unknown.

Sequences were derived from unsorted PBMCs, sampled 1.2 years after starting antiretroviral therapy. The sequence was collected from a woman aged 45 to 65 with HIV.

The CDR3 DNA follows: TGTGCCAGCAGCCAGACGACAGGGGGTATGTACACTGAAGCTTTCTTT. Protein: CASSQTTGGMYTEAFF. V usage is TRBV14 and J usage is TRBJ1-1; the match to TRBD1 covers 9 bases. The V and J ends lost 3 bases and 3 bases, in that order; junction bases with no gene match: 8. The CDR3 spans 16 residues. Germline-derived CDR1 and CDR2 are SGHDN and FVKESK.